This T cell receptor beta chain was captured in a study of blood T cells in healthy people across ages. CDR3 length equals 11 residues. CDR1 and CDR2 from the germline V gene are DFQATT and SNEGSKA (reference sequence). V was clipped by 3 bases and J by 6 bases, with 9 bases between them. The study, taken as a whole, reports: Reliance upon unsorted PBMCs precluded definitive naive versus antigen-experienced comparison. Diversity estimates drawn from one million T cells were deemed underestimates. Among long-lived donors, naive CD4+ cells were more numerous and diversity higher than in aged donors.

The sample holds one count of this clonotype. Its target is not known. The second PCR ran roughly 7 to 12 cycles with a sample-barcoded 5' primer and J-beta primers. MiXCR, run by TCRdb on the 5' RACE reads, gives a single entry per CDR3 protein. The data show 700,000 to 950,000 distinct CDR3 sequences, 55% to 70% seen once. This chain joins TRBV20-1 and TRBJ2-7; D call uncertain. This TCR derives from a man aged 25-40 years in good health. Sequences were obtained from blood. Here the CDR3 DNA reads TGCAGTGCTAGTGGAAGTCGCGAGCAGTACTTC. It translates to CSASGSREQYF.